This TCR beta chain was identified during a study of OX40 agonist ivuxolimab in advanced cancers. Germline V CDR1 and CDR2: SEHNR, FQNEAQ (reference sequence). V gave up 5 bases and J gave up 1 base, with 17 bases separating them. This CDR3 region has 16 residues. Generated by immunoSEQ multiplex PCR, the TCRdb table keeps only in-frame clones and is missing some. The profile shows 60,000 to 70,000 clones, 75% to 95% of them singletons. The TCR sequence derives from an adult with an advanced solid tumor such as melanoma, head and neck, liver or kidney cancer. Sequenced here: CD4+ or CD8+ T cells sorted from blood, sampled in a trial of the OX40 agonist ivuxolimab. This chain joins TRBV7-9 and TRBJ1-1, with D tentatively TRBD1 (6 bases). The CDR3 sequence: CASSPVRGNWNTEAFF. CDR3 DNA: TGTGCCAGCAGCCCGGTCAGGGGTAATTGGAACACTGAAGCTTTCTTT.